The present T cell receptor (beta chain) was sequenced within a study of blood T cell repertoires in COVID-19. Whole-study context: The study drew acute and convalescent COVID-19 samples from the United States, Italy and Spain. From T cells, B-cell-depleted T cells, or PBMCs came the material, which was cDNA or gDNA.

V lost 3 bases to trimming and J lost 7 bases; unmatched junction nucleotides: 4. The CDR3 totals 14 residues. Germline values: CDR1 SGDLS, CDR2 YYNGEE. As originally analysed: From reference gene primer amplification, estimates of nucleated cell counts were derived. Only in-frame clones appear in the TCRdb table, and some are missing; sequencing was by immunoSEQ multiplex PCR. V, J and clone size derive from that table, while D and trimming were established from the DNA sequence. The sample consists of about 140,000 clones, more than 65% of them appearing once. The V gene is TRBV9, the J gene TRBJ1-4; TRBD1 aligns across 9 bases. Sequencing was done on a sample of peripheral blood. The TCR sequence derives from a man older than 75 with acute or convalescent COVID-19. The CDR3 coding sequence is TGTGCCAGCAGCGGGGGACAGGGTAGTGAAAAACTGTTTTTT. Residues: CASSGGQGSEKLFF.